Below, 18 T cell receptor beta chains from the same sample are listed, as sequenced in a study of prognosis after radiotherapy for stage I lung cancer. The authors amplified TCR beta CDR3 from genomic DNA using two-round multiplex PCR. Primers specific to each TRBV and TRBJ gene were used in first-round PCR. TCRdb fed the multiplex PCR reads into MiXCR, producing one record per CDR3 protein. The sample holds around 15,000 distinct CDR3 sequences, roughly 50% seen once. The sample was PBMCs, taken before or after stereotactic body radiation therapy (not recorded which). The receptor source for this set is a donor aged 50 or older with non-small cell lung cancer.

This chain links TRBV5-1 with TRBJ2-7; 9 bases agree with TRBD2. The CDR3 length is 12 residues. After removal of 4 bases from V and 5 bases from J, the junction contained 1 base not matched to a gene. Germline CDR1 and CDR2: SGHRS and YFSETQ. DNA of the CDR3: TGCGCCAGCAGCGCTAGCGGGAACGAGCAGTACTTC. Its protein product is CASSASGNEQYF.

In this sample, this clonotype turned up many times. The chain uses TRBV9 and TRBJ1-2; D ambiguous. This CDR3 has 11 amino acids. From germline, CDR1 is SGDLS and CDR2 YYNGEE. Trimming removed 3 bases from V and 5 bases from J, with 5 bases in between. The CDR3 reads CASSGLYGYTF. The CDR3 nucleotides are TGTGCCAGCAGCGGATTATATGGCTACACCTTC.

V and J are TRBV12-3 or TRBV12-4 and TRBJ2-1; 11 nucleotides align to TRBD2. Trimming cost V 5 bases and J 5 bases; bases outside gene matches: 14. The CDR3 contains 18 residues. The CDR3 loop reads CASSRGPILAGGHNEQFF. In nucleotides, the CDR3 is TGTGCCAGCAGTCGGGGCCCCATTCTAGCGGGAGGCCACAATGAGCAGTTCTTC.

This clonotype appeared many times. J is TRBJ2-2 and V is TRBV30; 7 positions agree with TRBD1. The CDR3 consists of 17 residues. The J segment lost 2 bases and the V segment lost 0 bases, leaving 9 bases of the junction unmatched. Germline assignment: CDR1 GTSNPN and CDR2 SVGIG (reference sequence). The CDR3 loop reads CAWSVDSDRPNTGELFF. Here the CDR3 DNA reads TGTGCCTGGAGTGTCGATTCGGACAGGCCAAACACCGGGGAGCTGTTTTTT.

CDR3 coding DNA: TGTGCCAGCAGCGGCGGAGCCTACGAGCAGTACTTC. It encodes CASSGGAYEQYF. This rearrangement joins TRBV28 to TRBJ2-7; D gene ambiguous. CDR1 and CDR2 from the germline V gene are MDHEN and SYDVKM. The length of the CDR3 is 12 residues. Trimming cost V 6 bases and J 2 bases, with 8 bases left between them.

The chain has TRBV24-1 and TRBJ2-3, with D possibly matching TRBD2 (5 bases). Germline assignment: CDR1 KGHDR and CDR2 SFDVKD. CDR3 length: 14 residues. Trimming left V 3 bases short and J 3 bases short, with 9 bases between. The CDR3 protein is CATSDVLATDTQYF. The CDR3 nucleotides are TGTGCCACCAGTGATGTGCTAGCAACAGATACGCAGTATTTT.

This clonotype was counted ten times or more. Here the CDR3 reads CASSMGRTDTQYF. As DNA, the CDR3 is TGTGCCAGTAGTATGGGGAGGACAGATACGCAGTATTTT. The rearrangement links TRBV19 to TRBJ2-3; D may be TRBD2 (6 bases). This CDR3 comprises 13 residues. V was clipped by 3 bases and J by 3 bases, with 7 bases between them. Germline CDR1 reads LNHDA; CDR2 reads SQIVND (reference sequence).

Remarks on this clonotype: Relative to the germline gene, one junction end is altered; a read error may explain this. J is TRBJ1-1 and V is TRBV27, with D perhaps matching TRBD1 (6 bases). The CDR3 has 16 residues. Germline V gene lookup returns CDR1 MNHEY and CDR2 SMNVEV (reference sequence). CDR3 DNA sequence: TGTGCCAGCAGTTTTATCGGAGACAGGACATTCACTGAAGCTCTCTTT. Its protein product is CASSFIGDRTFTEALF.

This chain uses TRBV27 with TRBJ2-7; TRBD2 agrees at 14 bases. The CDR3 sequence is 16 residues long. The germline gives CDR1 MNHEY, CDR2 SMNVEV (reference sequence). The J segment lost 4 bases and the V segment lost 7 bases, leaving 9 bases of the junction unmatched. CDR3 amino acids: CASTLRLAGGRYEQYF. CDR3 DNA: TGTGCCAGCACCCTAAGACTAGCGGGAGGGAGATACGAGCAGTACTTC.

The table lists this clonotype with a count of one. With only one base between it and a far larger clone, this is likely a read error. The V gene is TRBV7-9, the J gene TRBJ2-3; D tentatively fits TRBD1 or TRBD2 (5 bases each). Per germline, CDR1 SEHNR and CDR2 FQNEAQ (reference sequence). CDR3 length: 13 residues. V dropped 3 bases and J dropped 5 bases, with 9 bases sitting between them. The CDR3 loop is CASSFGAVDTQYF. The CDR3 DNA reads TGTGCCAGCAGCTTCGGGGCTGTAGATACGCAGTATTTT. Full variable domain (remainder filled in from reference TRBV7-9 and TRBJ2-3): DTGVSQNPRHKITKRGQNVTFRCDPISEHNRLYWYRQTLGQGPEFLTYFQNEAQLEKSRLLSDRFSAERPKGSFSTLEIQRTEQGDSAMYLCASSFGAVDTQYFGPGTRLTVL.

The table lists this clonotype with a count of one. A far larger clone is a single base away, which makes a read error likely. This rearrangement joins TRBV6-9 to TRBJ1-1; no clear D gene. CDR1 MNHGY and CDR2 SVAAGI come from the germline V gene. Trimming removed 3 bases from V and 4 bases from J, with 9 bases in between. This CDR3 has 13 residues. In DNA, the CDR3 is TGTGCCAGCAGTTACATCGGACTCACTGAAGCTTTCTTT. Encoded protein: CASSYIGLTEAFF.

The chain joins TRBV6-1 to TRBJ2-7; D remains ambiguous. The V gene's germline CDR1 is MNHNS and CDR2 SASEGT. V was shortened by 4 bases and J by 7 bases, with 17 bases between the two germline ends. This CDR3 comprises 14 residues. The CDR3 bases are TGTGCCAGCAGTGCCACATGGCTCCGAGTGGAGCAGTACTTC. Amino acid sequence: CASSATWLRVEQYF.

This clonotype was observed once. With a far larger clone one base away, a read error is the likely cause. The V gene is TRBV6-2 or TRBV6-3, the J gene TRBJ2-3, with 7 bases matching TRBD1. The junction had 9 bases not matched to a gene; V was cut back by 5 bases and J by 4 bases. The CDR3 consists of 15 residues. CDR1 MNHEY and CDR2 SVGEGT come from the germline V gene. In nucleotides, the CDR3 is TGTGCCAGCAGTGATCCGAGACAGGGCTCAGATACGCAGTATTTT. Translated, it gives CASSDPRQGSDTQYF.

At least ten counts were recorded for this clonotype. This chain connects TRBV20-1 to TRBJ2-7, with 8 bases aligning to TRBD2. Germline loops: CDR1 DFQATT, CDR2 SNEGSKA (reference sequence). The CDR3 consists of 15 residues. Trimming at V came to 6 bases and at J to 0 bases, leaving 10 bases not matched to a gene. The DNA for the CDR3 is TGCAGTGCGCCGCTAGCGGGCCCCAGCTCCTACGAGCAGTACTTC. Translating it yields CSAPLAGPSSYEQYF.

A word on this clonotype: The junction does not match germline at one end; this may be a read error. The V gene is TRBV28, the J gene TRBJ1-5, with a possible D match to TRBD1 (5 bases). This CDR3 contains 12 residues. Germline-derived CDR1 and CDR2 are MDHEN and SYDVKM. CDR3 in DNA: TGTTCCAGCATGGGGGGCAATCAGCCCCAGCATTTT. Protein sequence: CSSMGGNQPQHF.

About this clonotype itself: Germline and junction disagree at one end, which may indicate a read error. The V gene is TRBV6-1, the J gene TRBJ1-3; unclear D gene. Germline lookup yields CDR1 MNHNS and CDR2 SASEGT. This CDR3 has 11 residues. The CDR3 is CVSTSSNTIYF. The CDR3 DNA reads as TGTGTCAGCACGTCATCGAACACCATATATTTT.

This clonotype showed up many times. V gene TRBV12-3 or TRBV12-4 combines with J gene TRBJ2-3; D perhaps matches TRBD2 (6 bases). The CDR3 sequence is 10 residues long. V was shortened by 8 bases and J by 7 bases, with 7 bases between the two germline ends. CDR3: CASGGNTQYF. CDR3 coding DNA: TGTGCCAGCGGGGGGAATACGCAGTATTTT.

This clonotype was observed at least ten times. This chain connects TRBV5-1 to TRBJ2-7; D ambiguous. The CDR3 totals 15 residues. In germline, CDR1 is SGHRS, CDR2 YFSETQ. Trimming left V 4 bases short and J 0 bases short, with 14 bases between. CDR3 nucleotides: TGCGCCAGCAGCGCGTCGGCAGCGTTCTCCTACGAGCAGTACTTC. Translated: CASSASAAFSYEQYF.